The 14 T cell receptor beta chains in this list originate from one sample, sequenced in a study of T-cell reconstitution after alpha-beta-depleted transplantation in children. For TCRbeta, the library was prepared with unique molecular identifiers. TCRdb redid the calling of the PCR reads with MiXCR, one entry per CDR3 protein. The table records about 230,000 distinct CDR3 sequences, about 9.5% of them present only once. Material: PBMCs from the stem cell graft donor, obtained from the stem cell graft. All receptors derive from a human donor who donated a stem cell graft to a child with acute lymphoblastic leukemia.

This rearrangement joins TRBV5-5 to TRBJ2-5; possible D gene TRBD2, 5 bases. V was shortened by 0 bases and J by 5 bases, with 14 bases between the two germline ends. The CDR3 extends over 15 amino acids. Looked up from germline, CDR1 is SGHKS and CDR2 is YYEKEE (reference sequence). In nucleotides, the CDR3 is TGTGCCAGCAGCTTGGACGAGGGAGAGATCGAGACCCAGTACTTC. Its protein product is CASSLDEGEIETQYF.

In its sample, this clonotype was seen many times. This chain joins TRBV5-1 and TRBJ2-3; D not resolved. Trimming shortened V by 4 bases and J by 7 bases, and 10 bases separated the two germline ends. CDR1 and CDR2 from the germline V gene are SGHRS and YFSETQ. The CDR3 totals 12 residues. The CDR3 region has the DNA TGCGCCAGCAGCAAGGATGGGCATACGCAGTATTTT. It is translated as CASSKDGHTQYF.

This clonotype was detected ten times or more. The CDR3 sequence is CASSGQGGSYEQYF. The CDR3 nucleotides read TGTGCCAGCAGTGGGCAGGGGGGGTCCTACGAGCAGTACTTC. The chain carries TRBV2 and TRBJ2-7; D possibly matches TRBD1 or TRBD2 (7 bases each). CDR1 and CDR2 from the germline V gene are SNHLY and FYNNEI. CDR3 length: 14 amino acids. Trimming stripped 4 bases from V and 1 base from J, with 11 bases between. The full variable domain, completed using reference TRBV2 and TRBJ2-7, is EPEVTQTPSHQVTQMGQEVILRCVPISNHLYFYWYRQILGQKVEFLVSFYNNEISEKSEIFDDQFSVERPDGSNFTLKIRSTKLEDSAMYFCASSGQGGSYEQYFGPGTRLTVT.

This clonotype has more than one count but fewer than ten. The chain carries TRBV5-5 and TRBJ2-1, with D tentatively TRBD1 (6 bases). CDR1 and CDR2 from the germline V gene are SGHKS and YYEKEE (reference sequence). The CDR3 runs to 15 residues. With 3 bases removed from V and 0 bases from J, the gap between germline ends came to 10 bases. The CDR3 spells CASSSEGGSYNEQFF. As DNA, the CDR3 is TGTGCCAGCAGCTCCGAAGGGGGCTCCTACAATGAGCAGTTCTTC.

This clonotype was picked up many times. The chain recombines TRBV7-9 with TRBJ1-2; D unclear. The germline V gene has CDR1 SEHNR and CDR2 FQNEAQ (reference sequence). The V end was cut by 3 bases, the J end by 2 bases, with 10 bases between. CDR3 length: 14 amino acids. CDR3 nucleotide sequence: TGTGCCAGCAGCTTTTTAAGGGAGAACTATGGCTACACCTTC. This translates into CASSFLRENYGYTF.

This clonotype was counted many times. This chain connects TRBV2 to TRBJ2-1, with D unresolved. V shed 6 bases and J shed 9 bases, with 15 bases lying between them. Germline loops: CDR1 SNHLY, CDR2 FYNNEI. The CDR3 is made up of 13 amino acids. The CDR3 loop reads CASSEQVGGEQFF. CDR3 bases: TGTGCCAGCAGCGAACAAGTGGGTGGTGAGCAGTTCTTC. Full variable domain (remainder filled in from reference TRBV2 and TRBJ2-1): EPEVTQTPSHQVTQMGQEVILRCVPISNHLYFYWYRQILGQKVEFLVSFYNNEISEKSEIFDDQFSVERPDGSNFTLKIRSTKLEDSAMYFCASSEQVGGEQFFGPGTRLTVL.

This clonotype has a handful of counts. V and J are TRBV29-1 and TRBJ2-1; maybe TRBD1 (6 bases). Trimming pared 4 bases from V and 7 bases from J, leaving 17 bases between. The CDR3 length is 14 residues. Per the germline V gene, CDR1 is SQVTM and CDR2 is ANQGSEA. CDR3 loop: CSVVPNRVGNEQFF. CDR3 nucleotides: TGCAGCGTTGTCCCTAACAGGGTCGGTAATGAGCAGTTCTTC.

This clonotype was seen only a few times. This sequence joins TRBV7-2 and TRBJ2-5, with unresolved D. Germline CDR1 is SGHTA and CDR2 is FQGNSA. The V end lost 1 base, the J end lost 4 bases, and 7 bases lay between the germline ends. The CDR3 sequence is 13 residues long. In DNA form, the CDR3 reads TGTGCCAGCAGCTTAGGGATGGGAGAGACCCAGTACTTC. Residues: CASSLGMGETQYF.

This clonotype was observed at least ten times. This sequence joins TRBV27 and TRBJ2-5; 9 bases align to TRBD2. The CDR3 runs to 16 residues. J gave up 1 base and V 5 bases, and 8 bases lay outside the gene matches. The germline CDR1 and CDR2 sequences are MNHEY and SMNVEV (reference sequence). CDR3 DNA sequence: TGTGCCAGCAGTCCCCCGGGACTAGCCCTCCAAGAGACCCAGTACTTC. Protein: CASSPPGLALQETQYF.

This clonotype was picked up many times. The J gene is TRBJ2-1, the V gene TRBV12-3 or TRBV12-4; D is ambiguous. Between the trimmed V and J ends, which lost 3 bases and 10 bases, there was a span of 10 bases. The CDR3 runs 12 residues. The CDR3 loop reads CASSFFSTEQFF. In DNA, the CDR3 is TGTGCCAGCAGTTTTTTTTCGACGGAGCAGTTCTTC.

This clonotype was picked up many times. V usage is TRBV15 and J usage is TRBJ2-1; a possible D gene is TRBD2 (5 bases). The germline V gene encodes CDR1 LNHNV and CDR2 YYDKDF (reference sequence). The CDR3 covers 17 residues. With 2 bases removed from V and 4 bases from J, the gap between germline ends came to 18 bases. CDR3 in DNA: TGTGCCACCAGCAGATATCCGAGCGGCCAACCTTACAATGAGCAGTTCTTC. This encodes CATSRYPSGQPYNEQFF.

This clonotype was seen many times. The chain has TRBV20-1 and TRBJ1-1; the match to TRBD1 covers 9 bases. V was clipped by 1 base and J by 0 bases; unmatched bases: 3. The CDR3 extends over 15 amino acids. The germline gives CDR1 DFQATT, CDR2 SNEGSKA (reference sequence). The CDR3 is CSARGTGAVNTEAFF. The CDR3, as DNA: TGCAGTGCTAGAGGGACAGGGGCTGTGAACACTGAAGCTTTCTTT.

In this sample, this clonotype turned up a few times. This rearrangement joins TRBV7-9 to TRBJ1-5, with TRBD1 as a possible D gene (5 bases). The length of the CDR3 is 13 residues. Germline CDR1 reads SEHNR; CDR2 reads FQNEAQ (reference sequence). Trimming shortened V by 5 bases and J by 4 bases, and 9 bases separated the two germline ends. As DNA, the CDR3 is TGTGCCAGCAGCATGACAGAGAATCAGCCCCAGCATTTT. Translated, it gives CASSMTENQPQHF.

This clonotype was seen a handful of times. The chain joins TRBV5-1 to TRBJ1-3; no reliable D call. Germline values: CDR1 SGHRS, CDR2 YFSETQ. Trimming removed 1 base at V and 0 bases at J, with 17 bases between. This CDR3 contains 18 residues. The DNA of the CDR3 is TGCGCCAGCAGCTTGTTTCCGGGCTCGGCTCTCTCTGGAAACACCATATATTTT. Translating it yields CASSLFPGSALSGNTIYF.